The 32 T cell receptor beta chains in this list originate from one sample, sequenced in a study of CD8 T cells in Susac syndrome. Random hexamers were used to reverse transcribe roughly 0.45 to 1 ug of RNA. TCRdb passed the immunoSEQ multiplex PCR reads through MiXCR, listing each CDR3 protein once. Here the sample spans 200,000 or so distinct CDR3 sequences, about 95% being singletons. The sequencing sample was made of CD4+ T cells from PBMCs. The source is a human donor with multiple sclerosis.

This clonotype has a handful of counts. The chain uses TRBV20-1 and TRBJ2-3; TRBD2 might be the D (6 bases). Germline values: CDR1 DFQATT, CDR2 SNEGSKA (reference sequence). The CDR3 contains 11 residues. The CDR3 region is CGIAGTDTQYF. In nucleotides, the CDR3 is TGCGGAATAGCGGGCACAGATACGCAGTATTTT.

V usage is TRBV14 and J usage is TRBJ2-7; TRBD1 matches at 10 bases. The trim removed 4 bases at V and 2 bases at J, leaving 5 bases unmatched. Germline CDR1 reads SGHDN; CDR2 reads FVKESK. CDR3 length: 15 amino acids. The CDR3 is CASSPWGQGTYEQYF. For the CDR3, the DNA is TGTGCCAGCAGCCCCTGGGGACAGGGGACCTACGAGCAGTACTTC.

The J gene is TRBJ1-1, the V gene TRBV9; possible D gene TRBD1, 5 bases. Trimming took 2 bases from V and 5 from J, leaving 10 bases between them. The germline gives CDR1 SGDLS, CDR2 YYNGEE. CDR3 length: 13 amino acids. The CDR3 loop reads CASSVAGQTEAFF. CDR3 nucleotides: TGTGCCAGCAGCGTCGCAGGGCAGACTGAAGCTTTCTTT.

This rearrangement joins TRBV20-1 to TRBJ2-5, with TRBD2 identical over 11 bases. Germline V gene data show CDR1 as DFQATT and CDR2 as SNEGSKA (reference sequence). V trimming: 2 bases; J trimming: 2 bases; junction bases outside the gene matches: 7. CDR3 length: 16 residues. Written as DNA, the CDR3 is TGCAGTGCTAGACCCTTAGCGGGAGGGTCACAAGAGACCCAGTACTTC. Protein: CSARPLAGGSQETQYF.

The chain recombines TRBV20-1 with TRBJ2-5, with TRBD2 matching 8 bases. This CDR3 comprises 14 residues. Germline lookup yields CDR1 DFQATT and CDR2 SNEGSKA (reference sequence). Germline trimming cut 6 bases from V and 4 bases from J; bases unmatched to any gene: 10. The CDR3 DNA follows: TGCAGTGCCCCAGCTGGCGGGGGGACAGAGACCCAGTACTTC. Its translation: CSAPAGGGTETQYF.

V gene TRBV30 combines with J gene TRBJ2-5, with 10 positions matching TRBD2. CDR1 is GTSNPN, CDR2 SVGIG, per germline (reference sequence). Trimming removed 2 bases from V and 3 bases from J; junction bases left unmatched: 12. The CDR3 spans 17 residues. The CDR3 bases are TGTGCCTGGAGTTCGGTTAGCGGGAGGCTTCGCAAAGAGACCCAGTACTTC. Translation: CAWSSVSGRLRKETQYF. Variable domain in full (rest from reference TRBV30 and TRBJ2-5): SQTIHQWPATLVQPVGSPLSLECTVEGTSNPNLYWYRQAAGRGLQLLFYSVGIGQISSEVPQNLSASRPQDRQFILSSKKLLLSDSGFYLCAWSSVSGRLRKETQYFGPGTRLLVL.

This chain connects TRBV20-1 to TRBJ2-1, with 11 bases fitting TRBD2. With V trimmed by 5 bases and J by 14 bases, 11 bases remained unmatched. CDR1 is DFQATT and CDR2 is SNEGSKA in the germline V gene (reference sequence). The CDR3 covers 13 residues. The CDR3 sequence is CSAGGLAGGGKFF. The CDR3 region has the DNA TGCAGTGCTGGCGGGCTAGCGGGGGGCGGTAAGTTCTTC.

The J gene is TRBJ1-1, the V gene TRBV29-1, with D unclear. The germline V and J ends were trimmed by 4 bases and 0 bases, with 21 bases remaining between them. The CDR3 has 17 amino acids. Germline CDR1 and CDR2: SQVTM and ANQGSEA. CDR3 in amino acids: CSVAWTGLSIMNTEAFF. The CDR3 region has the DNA TGCAGCGTTGCATGGACGGGCTTATCCATAATGAACACTGAAGCTTTCTTT. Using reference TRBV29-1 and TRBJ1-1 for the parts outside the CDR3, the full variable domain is SAVISQKPSRDICQRGTSLTIQCQVDSQVTMMFWYRQQPGQSLTLIATANQGSEATYESGFVIDKFPISRPNLTFSTLTVSNMSPEDSSIYLCSVAWTGLSIMNTEAFFGQGTRLTVV.

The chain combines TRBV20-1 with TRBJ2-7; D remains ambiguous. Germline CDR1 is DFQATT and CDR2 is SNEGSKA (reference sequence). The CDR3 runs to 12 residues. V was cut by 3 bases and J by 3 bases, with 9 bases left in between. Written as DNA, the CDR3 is TGCAGTGCTAGGGGCAGGAACTACGAGCAGTACTTC. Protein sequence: CSARGRNYEQYF.

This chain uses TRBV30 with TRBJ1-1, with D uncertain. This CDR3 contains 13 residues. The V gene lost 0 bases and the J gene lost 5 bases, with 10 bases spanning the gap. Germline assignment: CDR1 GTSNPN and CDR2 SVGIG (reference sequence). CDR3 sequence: CAWSVAAETEAFF. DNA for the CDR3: TGTGCCTGGAGTGTAGCCGCTGAAACTGAAGCTTTCTTT.

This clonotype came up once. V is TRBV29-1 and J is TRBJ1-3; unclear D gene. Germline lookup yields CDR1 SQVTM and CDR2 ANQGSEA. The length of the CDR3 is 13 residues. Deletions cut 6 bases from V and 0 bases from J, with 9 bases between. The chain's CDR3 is CSVKHYSGNTIYF. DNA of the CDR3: TGCAGCGTAAAGCACTACTCTGGAAACACCATATATTTT.

This CDR3 is CASSLGHQNNEQFF. The CDR3 DNA sequence: TGTGCCAGCAGCTTGGGACACCAGAACAATGAGCAGTTCTTC. The gene calls are TRBV7-7 and TRBJ2-1; D is perhaps TRBD1 (6 bases). V was pared by 3 bases and J by 5 bases, with 11 bases between. The CDR3 length is 14 residues. Germline V gene sequence: CDR1 SSHAT, CDR2 FNYEAQ (reference sequence).

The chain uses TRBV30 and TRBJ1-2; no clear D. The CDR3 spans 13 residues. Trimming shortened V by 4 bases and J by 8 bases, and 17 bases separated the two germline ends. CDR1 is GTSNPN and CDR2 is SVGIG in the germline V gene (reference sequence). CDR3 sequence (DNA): TGTGCCTGGATGGCAGTGCACTTTAAAGGCTACACCTTC. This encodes CAWMAVHFKGYTF.

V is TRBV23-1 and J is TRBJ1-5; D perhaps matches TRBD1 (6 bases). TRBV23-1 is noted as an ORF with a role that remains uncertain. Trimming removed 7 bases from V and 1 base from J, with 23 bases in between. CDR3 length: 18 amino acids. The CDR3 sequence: CASNPPRGGGMSNQPQHF. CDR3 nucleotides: TGCGCCAGCAATCCACCCCGGGGAGGGGGTATGAGCAATCAGCCCCAGCATTTT.

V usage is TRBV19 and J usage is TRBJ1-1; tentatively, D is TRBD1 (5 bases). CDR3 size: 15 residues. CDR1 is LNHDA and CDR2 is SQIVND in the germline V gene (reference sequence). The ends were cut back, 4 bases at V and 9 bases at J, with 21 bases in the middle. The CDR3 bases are TGTGCCAGTAGTACGGGGGACGCCGGCTTTCGGAAAGCTTTCTTT. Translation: CASSTGDAGFRKAFF. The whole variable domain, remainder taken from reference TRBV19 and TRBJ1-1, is DGGITQSPKYLFRKEGQNVTLSCEQNLNHDAMYWYRQDPGQGLRLIYYSQIVNDFQKGDIAEGYSVSREKKESFPLTVTSAQKNPTAFYLCASSTGDAGFRKAFFGQGTRLTVV.

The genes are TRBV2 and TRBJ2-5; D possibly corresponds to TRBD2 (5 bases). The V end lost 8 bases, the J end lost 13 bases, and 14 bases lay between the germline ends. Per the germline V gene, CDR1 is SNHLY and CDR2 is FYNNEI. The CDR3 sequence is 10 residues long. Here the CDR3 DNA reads TGTGCCAGCGCCATCGGTGAGGGGTACTTC. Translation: CASAIGEGYF.

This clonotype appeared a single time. This chain's CDR3 is CSVSDWGSGQFF. The CDR3 nucleotides read TGCAGCGTTTCCGACTGGGGAAGTGGACAGTTCTTC. The chain recombines TRBV29-1 with TRBJ2-1; D remains ambiguous. Germline CDR1 and CDR2: SQVTM and ANQGSEA. The CDR3 is 12 amino acids. The V end was cut by 5 bases, the J end by 13 bases, with 18 bases between.

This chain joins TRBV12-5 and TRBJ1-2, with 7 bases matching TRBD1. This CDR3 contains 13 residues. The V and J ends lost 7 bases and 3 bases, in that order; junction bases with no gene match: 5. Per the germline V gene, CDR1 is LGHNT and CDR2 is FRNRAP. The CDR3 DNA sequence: TGTGCTAGTGCTGGTGGGACAGACTATGGCTACACCTTC. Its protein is CASAGGTDYGYTF.

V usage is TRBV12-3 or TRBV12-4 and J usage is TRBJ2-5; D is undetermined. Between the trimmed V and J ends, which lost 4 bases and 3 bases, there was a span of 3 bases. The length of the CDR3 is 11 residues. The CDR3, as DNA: TGTGCCAGCAGTTCCAAAGAGACCCAGTACTTC. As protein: CASSSKETQYF.

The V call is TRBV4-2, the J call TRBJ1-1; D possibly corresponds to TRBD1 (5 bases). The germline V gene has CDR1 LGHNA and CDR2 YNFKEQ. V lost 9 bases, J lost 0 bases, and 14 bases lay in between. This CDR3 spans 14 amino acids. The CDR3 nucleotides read TGTGCCAGTTCACAGGACGGGCTGAACACTGAAGCTTTCTTT. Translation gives CASSQDGLNTEAFF.

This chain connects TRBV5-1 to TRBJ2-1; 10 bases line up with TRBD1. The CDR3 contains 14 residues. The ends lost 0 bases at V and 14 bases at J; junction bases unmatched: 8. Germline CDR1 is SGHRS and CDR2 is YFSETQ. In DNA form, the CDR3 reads TGCGCCAGCAGCTTGGCGGCAGACAGGGGGCTCGAGTTCTTC. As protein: CASSLAADRGLEFF.

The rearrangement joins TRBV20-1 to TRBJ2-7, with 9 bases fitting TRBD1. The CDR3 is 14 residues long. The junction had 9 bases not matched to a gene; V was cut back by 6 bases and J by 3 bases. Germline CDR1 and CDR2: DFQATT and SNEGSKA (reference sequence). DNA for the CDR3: TGCAGTGCCAGGCGGGGGACAGGGAACTACGAGCAGTACTTC. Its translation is CSARRGTGNYEQYF.

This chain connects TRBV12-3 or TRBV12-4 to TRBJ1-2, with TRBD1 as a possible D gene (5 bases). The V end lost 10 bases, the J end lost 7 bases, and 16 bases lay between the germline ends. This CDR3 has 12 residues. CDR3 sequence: CATSRTGGGYTF. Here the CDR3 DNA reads TGTGCCACGAGTAGGACCGGGGGTGGCTACACCTTC.

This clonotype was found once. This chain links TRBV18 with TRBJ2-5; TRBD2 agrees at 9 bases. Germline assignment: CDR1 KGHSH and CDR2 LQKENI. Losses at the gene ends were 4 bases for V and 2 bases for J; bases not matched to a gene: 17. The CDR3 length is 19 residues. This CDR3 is CASSQGRGAGGRSQETQYF. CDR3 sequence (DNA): TGTGCCAGCTCACAAGGGCGAGGAGCGGGAGGTCGATCACAAGAGACCCAGTACTTC.

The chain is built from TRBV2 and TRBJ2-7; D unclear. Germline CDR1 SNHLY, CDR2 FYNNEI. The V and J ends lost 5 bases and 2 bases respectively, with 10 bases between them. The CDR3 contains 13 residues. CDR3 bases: TGTGCCAGCAGTCCGTACAGAGCCTACGAGCAGTACTTC. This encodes CASSPYRAYEQYF. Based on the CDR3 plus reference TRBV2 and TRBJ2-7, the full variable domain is EPEVTQTPSHQVTQMGQEVILRCVPISNHLYFYWYRQILGQKVEFLVSFYNNEISEKSEIFDDQFSVERPDGSNFTLKIRSTKLEDSAMYFCASSPYRAYEQYFGPGTRLTVT.

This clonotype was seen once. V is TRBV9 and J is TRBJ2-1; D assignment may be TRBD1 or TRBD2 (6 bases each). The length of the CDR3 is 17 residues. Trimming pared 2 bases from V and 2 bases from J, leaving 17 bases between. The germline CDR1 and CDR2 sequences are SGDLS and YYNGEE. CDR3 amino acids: CASSVGGGTPAYNEQFF. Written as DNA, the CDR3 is TGTGCCAGCAGCGTGGGAGGTGGGACACCCGCCTACAATGAGCAGTTCTTC.

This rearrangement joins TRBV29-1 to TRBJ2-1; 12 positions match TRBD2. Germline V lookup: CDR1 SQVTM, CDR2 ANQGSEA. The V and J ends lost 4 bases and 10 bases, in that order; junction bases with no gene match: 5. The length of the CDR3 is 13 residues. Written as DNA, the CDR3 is TGCAGCGTTGGAGCGCTAGCGGGAGGGGAGCAGTTCTTC. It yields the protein CSVGALAGGEQFF.

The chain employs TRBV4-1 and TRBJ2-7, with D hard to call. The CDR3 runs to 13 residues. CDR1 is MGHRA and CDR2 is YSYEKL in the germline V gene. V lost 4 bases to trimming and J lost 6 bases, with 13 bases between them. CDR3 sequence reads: CASSPGRLGEQYF. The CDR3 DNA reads TGCGCCAGCAGCCCCGGACGGCTGGGCGAGCAGTACTTC.

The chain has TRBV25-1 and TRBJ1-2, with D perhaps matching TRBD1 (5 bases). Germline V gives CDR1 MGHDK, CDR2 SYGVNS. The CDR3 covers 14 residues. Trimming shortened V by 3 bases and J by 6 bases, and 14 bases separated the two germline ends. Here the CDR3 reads CASSDPGTWDGYTF. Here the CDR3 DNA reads TGTGCCAGCAGTGATCCCGGGACGTGGGATGGCTACACCTTC.

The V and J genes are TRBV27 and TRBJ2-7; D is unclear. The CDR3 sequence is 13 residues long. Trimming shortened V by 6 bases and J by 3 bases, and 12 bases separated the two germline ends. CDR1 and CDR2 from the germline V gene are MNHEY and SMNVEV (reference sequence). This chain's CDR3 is CASSRRNGYEQYF. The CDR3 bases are TGTGCCAGCAGCCGACGGAACGGCTACGAGCAGTACTTC.

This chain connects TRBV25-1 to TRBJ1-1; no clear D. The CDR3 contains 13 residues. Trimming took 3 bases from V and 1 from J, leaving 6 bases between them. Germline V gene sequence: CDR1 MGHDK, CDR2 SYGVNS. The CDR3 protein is CASSDRENTEAFF. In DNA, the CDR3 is TGTGCCAGCAGTGATCGGGAGAACACTGAAGCTTTCTTT.

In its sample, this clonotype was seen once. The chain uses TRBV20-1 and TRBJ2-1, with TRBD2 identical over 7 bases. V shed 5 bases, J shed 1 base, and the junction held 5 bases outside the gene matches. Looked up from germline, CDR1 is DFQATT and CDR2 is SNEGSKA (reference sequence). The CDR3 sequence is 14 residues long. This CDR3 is CSARGGGSYNEQFF. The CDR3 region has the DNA TGCAGTGCTCGCGGCGGGGGATCCTACAATGAGCAGTTCTTC.